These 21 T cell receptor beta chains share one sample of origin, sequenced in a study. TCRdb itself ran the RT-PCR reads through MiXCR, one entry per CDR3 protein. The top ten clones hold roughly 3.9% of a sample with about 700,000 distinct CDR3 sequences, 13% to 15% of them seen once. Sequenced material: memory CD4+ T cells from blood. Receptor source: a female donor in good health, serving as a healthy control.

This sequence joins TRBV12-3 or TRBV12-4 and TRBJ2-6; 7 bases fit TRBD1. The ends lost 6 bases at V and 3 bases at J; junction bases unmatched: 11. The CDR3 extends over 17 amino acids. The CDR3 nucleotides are TGTGCCAGCAGACCGGCCACAGGGGTCGGTGGGGCCAACGTCCTGACTTTC. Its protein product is CASRPATGVGGANVLTF.

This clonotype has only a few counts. Here the CDR3 reads CSARPSNQPQHF. The DNA for the CDR3 is TGCAGTGCTAGGCCTTCAAATCAGCCCCAGCATTTT. The V call is TRBV20-1, the J call TRBJ1-5; D gene unclear. CDR3 length: 12 residues. Trimming took 3 bases from V and 4 from J, leaving 7 bases between them. Germline V lookup: CDR1 DFQATT, CDR2 SNEGSKA (reference sequence).

The CDR3 coding sequence is TGCGCCAGCAGCCAAGGTCCTAGGTACCCCTACGAGCAGTACTTC. This codes for CASSQGPRYPYEQYF. The chain couples TRBV4-1 to TRBJ2-7; D ambiguous. This CDR3 contains 15 residues. CDR1 is MGHRA, CDR2 YSYEKL, per germline. Trimming removed 1 base at V and 2 bases at J, with 12 bases between.

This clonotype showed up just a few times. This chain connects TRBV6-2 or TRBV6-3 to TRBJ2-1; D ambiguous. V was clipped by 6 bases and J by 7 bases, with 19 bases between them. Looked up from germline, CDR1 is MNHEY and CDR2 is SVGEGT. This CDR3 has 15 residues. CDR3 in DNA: TGTGCCAGCAGCCCCAGGCCCCCCCGGGTTAATGAGCAGTTCTTC. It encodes CASSPRPPRVNEQFF.

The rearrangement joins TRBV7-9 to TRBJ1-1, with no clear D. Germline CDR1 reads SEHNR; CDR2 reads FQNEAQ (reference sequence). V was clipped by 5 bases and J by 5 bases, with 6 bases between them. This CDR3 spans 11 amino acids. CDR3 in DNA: TGTGCCAGCAGCCGGATAACTGAAGCTTTCTTT. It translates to CASSRITEAFF.

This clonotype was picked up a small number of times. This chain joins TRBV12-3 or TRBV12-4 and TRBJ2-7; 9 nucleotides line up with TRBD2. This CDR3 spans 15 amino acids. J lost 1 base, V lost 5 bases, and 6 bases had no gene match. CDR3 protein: CASSRGGALSYEQYF. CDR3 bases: TGTGCCAGCAGTCGCGGGGGGGCCCTATCCTACGAGCAGTACTTC.

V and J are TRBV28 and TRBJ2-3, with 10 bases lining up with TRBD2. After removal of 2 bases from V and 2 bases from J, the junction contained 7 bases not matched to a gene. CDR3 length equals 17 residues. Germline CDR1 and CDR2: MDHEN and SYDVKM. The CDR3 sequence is CASSLDLAGVVTDTQYF. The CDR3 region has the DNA TGTGCCAGCAGTTTAGACCTAGCGGGAGTTGTCACAGATACGCAGTATTTT. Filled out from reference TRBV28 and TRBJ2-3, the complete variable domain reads DVKVTQSSRYLVKRTGEKVFLECVQDMDHENMFWYRQDPGLGLRLIYFSYDVKMKEKGDIPEGYSVSREKKERFSLILESASTNQTSMYLCASSLDLAGVVTDTQYFGPGTRLTVL.

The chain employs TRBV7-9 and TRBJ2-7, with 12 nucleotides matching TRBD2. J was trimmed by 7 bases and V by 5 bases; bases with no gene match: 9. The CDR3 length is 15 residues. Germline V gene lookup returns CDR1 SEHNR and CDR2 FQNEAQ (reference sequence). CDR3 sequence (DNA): TGTGCCAGCAGCCTCGGACTAGCGGGAACGGGTGAGCAGTACTTC. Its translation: CASSLGLAGTGEQYF.

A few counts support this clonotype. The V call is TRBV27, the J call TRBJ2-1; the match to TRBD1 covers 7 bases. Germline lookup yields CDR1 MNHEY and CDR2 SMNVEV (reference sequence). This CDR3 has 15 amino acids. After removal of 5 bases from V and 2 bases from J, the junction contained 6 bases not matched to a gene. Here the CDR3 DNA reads TGTGCCAGCAGTCCAGACAGGGTAACCTACAATGAGCAGTTCTTC. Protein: CASSPDRVTYNEQFF.

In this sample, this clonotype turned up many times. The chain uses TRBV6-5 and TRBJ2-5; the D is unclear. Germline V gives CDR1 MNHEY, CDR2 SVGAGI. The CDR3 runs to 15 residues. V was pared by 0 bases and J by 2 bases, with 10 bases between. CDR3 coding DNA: TGTGCCAGCAGTTACTCGGTCGTTCAACAAGAGACCCAGTACTTC. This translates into CASSYSVVQQETQYF.

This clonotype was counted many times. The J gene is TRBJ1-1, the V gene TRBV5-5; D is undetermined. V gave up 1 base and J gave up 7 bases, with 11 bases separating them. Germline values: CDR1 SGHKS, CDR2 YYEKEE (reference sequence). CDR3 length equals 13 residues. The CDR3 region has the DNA TGTGCCAGCAGCTTGTTCGGCAGGCATGAAGCTTTCTTT. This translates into CASSLFGRHEAFF.

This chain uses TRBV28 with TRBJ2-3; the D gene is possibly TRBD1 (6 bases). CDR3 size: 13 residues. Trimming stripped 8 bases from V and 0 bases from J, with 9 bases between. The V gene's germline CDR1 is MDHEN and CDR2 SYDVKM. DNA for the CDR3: TGTGCCAGCGTGGACAGCAGCACAGATACGCAGTATTTT. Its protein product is CASVDSSTDTQYF.

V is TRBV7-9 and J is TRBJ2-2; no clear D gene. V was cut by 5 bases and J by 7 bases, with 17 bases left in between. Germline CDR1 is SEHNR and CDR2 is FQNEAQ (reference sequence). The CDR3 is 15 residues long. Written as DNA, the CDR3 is TGTGCCAGCAGCCCATCACTGGCTGGATACGGGGAGCTGTTTTTT. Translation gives CASSPSLAGYGELFF.

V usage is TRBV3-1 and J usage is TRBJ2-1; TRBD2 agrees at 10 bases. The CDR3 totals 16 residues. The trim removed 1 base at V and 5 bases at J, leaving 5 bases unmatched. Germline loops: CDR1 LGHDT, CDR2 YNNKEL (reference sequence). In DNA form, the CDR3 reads TGTGCCAGCAGCCAAGGAGTAGCGGGGGGACACAATGAGCAGTTCTTC. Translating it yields CASSQGVAGGHNEQFF.

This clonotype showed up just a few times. The CDR3 DNA is TGTGCCATCAGACCCGGGACTAGCGGGAGTGGGTCCTACAATGAGCAGTTCTTC. Translation gives CAIRPGTSGSGSYNEQFF. This chain links TRBV10-3 with TRBJ2-1; the match to TRBD2 covers 14 bases. CDR1 ENHRY and CDR2 SYGVKD come from the germline V gene. The V and J ends lost 6 bases and 1 base, in that order; junction bases with no gene match: 8. The CDR3 spans 18 residues.

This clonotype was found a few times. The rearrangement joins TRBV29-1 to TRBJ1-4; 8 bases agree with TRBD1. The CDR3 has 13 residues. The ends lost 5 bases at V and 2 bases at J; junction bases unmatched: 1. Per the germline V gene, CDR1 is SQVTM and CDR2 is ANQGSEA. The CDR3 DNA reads TGCAGCGTTCGGACAGGGACTAATGAAAAACTGTTTTTT. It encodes CSVRTGTNEKLFF.

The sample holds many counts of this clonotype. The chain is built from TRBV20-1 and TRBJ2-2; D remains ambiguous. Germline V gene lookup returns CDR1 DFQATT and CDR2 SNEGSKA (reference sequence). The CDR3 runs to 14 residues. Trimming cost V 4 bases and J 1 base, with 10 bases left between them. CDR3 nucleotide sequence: TGCAGTGCTACCCGGACGGAGAACACCGGGGAGCTGTTTTTT. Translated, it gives CSATRTENTGELFF.

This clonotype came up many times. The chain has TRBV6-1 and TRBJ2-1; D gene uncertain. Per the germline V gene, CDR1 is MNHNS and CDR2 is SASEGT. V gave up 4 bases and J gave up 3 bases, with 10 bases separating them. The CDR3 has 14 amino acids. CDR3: CASSVRVDYNEQFF. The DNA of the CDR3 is TGTGCCAGCAGTGTTCGGGTTGACTACAATGAGCAGTTCTTC.

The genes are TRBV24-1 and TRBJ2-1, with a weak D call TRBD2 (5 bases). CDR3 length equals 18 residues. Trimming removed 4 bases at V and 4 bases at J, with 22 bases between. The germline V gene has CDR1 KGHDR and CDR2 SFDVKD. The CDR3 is CATSENRAPGGLYNEQFF. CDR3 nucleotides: TGTGCCACCAGTGAAAACCGGGCCCCAGGAGGCCTTTACAATGAGCAGTTCTTC.

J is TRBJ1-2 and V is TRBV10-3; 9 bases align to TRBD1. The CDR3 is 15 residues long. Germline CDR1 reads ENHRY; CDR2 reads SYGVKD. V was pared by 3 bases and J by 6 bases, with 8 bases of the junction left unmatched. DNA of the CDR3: TGTGCCATCAGTGATCTTGGGACAGGGAGTAATGGCTACACCTTC. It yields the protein CAISDLGTGSNGYTF.

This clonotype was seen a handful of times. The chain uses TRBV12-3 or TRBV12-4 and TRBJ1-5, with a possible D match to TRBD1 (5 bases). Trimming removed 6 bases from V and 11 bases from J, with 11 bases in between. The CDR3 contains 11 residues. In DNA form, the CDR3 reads TGTGCCAGCAGGGGGCTATCTTCCCAGCATTTT. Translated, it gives CASRGLSSQHF.